Below are 7 T cell receptor beta chains sequenced from a single sample in a study of PD-1 blockade in classical Hodgkin lymphoma. The time point was: cycle 4 day 1 (C4D1), after 6 weeks of nivolumab. Brentuximab vedotin exposure varied, and every patient relapsed after autologous stem cell transplantation. Repertoires were generated with immunoSEQ multiplex PCR, while TCRdb's copy carries only in-frame clones and drops some. The sample carries roughly 49,000 clones, 85% to 90% recorded once. Here the sequenced sample was peripheral blood mononuclear cells (PBMCs), taken before the fourth cycle of nivolumab. The receptors come from a human donor with classical Hodgkin lymphoma.

The J gene is TRBJ2-5, the V gene TRBV6-6; D is possibly TRBD1 (6 bases). This CDR3 spans 13 amino acids. Germline CDR1 is MNHNY and CDR2 is SVGAGI (reference sequence). V was pared by 4 bases and J by 4 bases, with 10 bases between. The CDR3 bases are TGTGCCAGCAGTTGGACAGTAACAGAGACCCAGTACTTC. Protein: CASSWTVTETQYF.

This rearrangement joins TRBV18 to TRBJ1-1; D gene ambiguous. CDR3 size: 17 residues. The V and J ends lost 5 bases and 0 bases respectively, with 19 bases between them. Germline-derived CDR1 and CDR2 are KGHSH and LQKENI. The CDR3 coding sequence is TGTGCCAGCTCATCTCTTCGACGGGTCTCGTTGAACACTGAAGCTTTCTTT. This gives the protein CASSSLRRVSLNTEAFF.

The chain recombines TRBV15 with TRBJ2-1, with D perhaps TRBD1 or TRBD2 (5 bases each). With 5 bases removed from V and 4 bases from J, the gap between germline ends came to 15 bases. The CDR3 has 15 residues. Germline V lookup: CDR1 LNHNV, CDR2 YYDKDF (reference sequence). CDR3 region: CATSRPGRIYNEQFF. The CDR3 DNA follows: TGTGCCACCAGCCGTCCGGGACGCATATACAATGAGCAGTTCTTC.

CDR3 in amino acids: CAGARLASGAYEQYF. CDR3 DNA sequence: TGTGCCGGGGCGCGTTTAGCTAGCGGAGCCTACGAGCAGTACTTC. The chain joins TRBV6-1 to TRBJ2-7, with TRBD2 identical over 7 bases. With 11 bases clipped from V and 2 bases from J, the junction kept 15 bases outside the gene matches. The CDR3 is 15 amino acids. Per germline, CDR1 MNHNS and CDR2 SASEGT.

This sequence joins TRBV14 and TRBJ2-1; 9 nucleotides align to TRBD2. CDR1 is SGHDN and CDR2 is FVKESK in the germline V gene. J lost 6 bases, V lost 5 bases, and 14 bases had no gene match. The CDR3 extends over 17 amino acids. This CDR3 reads CASSIRFTGGRANEQFF. CDR3 nucleotides: TGTGCCAGCAGCATCCGTTTCACTGGCGGGAGGGCCAATGAGCAGTTCTTC.

The chain has TRBV5-1 and TRBJ1-2, with D hard to call. V shed 0 bases and J shed 1 base, with 10 bases lying between them. The length of the CDR3 is 15 residues. Germline CDR1 and CDR2: SGHRS and YFSETQ. The CDR3: CASSLAGRRNYGYTF. The CDR3 region has the DNA TGCGCCAGCAGCTTGGCCGGACGCCGTAACTATGGCTACACCTTC.

The chain recombines TRBV2 with TRBJ2-5; D is uncertain. V dropped 5 bases and J dropped 2 bases, with 6 bases sitting between them. The CDR3 is 12 residues long. CDR1 is SNHLY, CDR2 FYNNEI, per germline. The CDR3 coding sequence is TGTGCCAGCAGTTTGGGGCAAGAGACCCAGTACTTC. Its translation: CASSLGQETQYF.